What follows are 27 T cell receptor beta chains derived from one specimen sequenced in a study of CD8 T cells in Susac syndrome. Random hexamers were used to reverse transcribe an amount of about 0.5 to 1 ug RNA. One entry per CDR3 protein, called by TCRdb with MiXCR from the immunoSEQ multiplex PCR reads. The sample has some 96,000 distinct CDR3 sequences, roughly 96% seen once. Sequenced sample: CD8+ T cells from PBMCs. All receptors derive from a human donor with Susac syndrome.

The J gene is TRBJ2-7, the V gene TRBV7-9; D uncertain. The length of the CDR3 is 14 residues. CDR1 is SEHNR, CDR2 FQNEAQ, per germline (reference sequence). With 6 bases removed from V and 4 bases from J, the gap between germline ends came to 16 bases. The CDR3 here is CASSSAPAEYEQYF. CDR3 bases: TGTGCCAGCAGTTCCGCGCCTGCGGAATACGAGCAGTACTTC. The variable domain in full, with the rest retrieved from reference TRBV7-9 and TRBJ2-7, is DTGVSQNPRHKITKRGQNVTFRCDPISEHNRLYWYRQTLGQGPEFLTYFQNEAQLEKSRLLSDRFSAERPKGSFSTLEIQRTEQGDSAMYLCASSSAPAEYEQYFGPGTRLTVT.

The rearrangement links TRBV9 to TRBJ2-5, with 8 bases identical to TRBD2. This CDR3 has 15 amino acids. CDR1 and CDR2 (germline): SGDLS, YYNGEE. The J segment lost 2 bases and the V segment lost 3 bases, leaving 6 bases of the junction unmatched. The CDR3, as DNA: TGTGCCAGCAGCGAAGGCGGGGGGATACAAGAGACCCAGTACTTC. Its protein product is CASSEGGGIQETQYF. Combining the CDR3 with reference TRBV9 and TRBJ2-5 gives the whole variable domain DSGVTQTPKHLITATGQRVTLRCSPRSGDLSVYWYQQSLDQGLQFLIQYYNGEERAKGNILERFSAQQFPDLHSELNLSSLELGDSALYFCASSEGGGIQETQYFGPGTRLLVL.

In DNA form, the CDR3 reads TGTGCCAGCAGCCTCTCTGCCGAGCAGTACTTC. This codes for CASSLSAEQYF. The rearrangement joins TRBV5-6 to TRBJ2-7; D uncertain. CDR1 SGHDT and CDR2 YYEEEE come from the germline V gene. The CDR3 totals 11 residues. V gave up 4 bases and J gave up 6 bases, with 8 bases separating them.

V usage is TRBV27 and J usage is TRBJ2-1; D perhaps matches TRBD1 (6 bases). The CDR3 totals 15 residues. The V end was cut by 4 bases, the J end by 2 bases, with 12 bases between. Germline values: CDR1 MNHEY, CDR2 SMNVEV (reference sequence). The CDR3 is CASSSSGTPYNEQFF. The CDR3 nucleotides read TGTGCCAGCAGTTCCTCCGGGACACCCTACAATGAGCAGTTCTTC.

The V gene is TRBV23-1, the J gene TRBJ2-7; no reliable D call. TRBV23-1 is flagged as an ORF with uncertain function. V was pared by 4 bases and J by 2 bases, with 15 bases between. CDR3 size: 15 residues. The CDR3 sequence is CASSPRQRNTYEQYF. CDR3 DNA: TGCGCCAGCAGTCCACGACAAAGAAATACCTACGAGCAGTACTTC.

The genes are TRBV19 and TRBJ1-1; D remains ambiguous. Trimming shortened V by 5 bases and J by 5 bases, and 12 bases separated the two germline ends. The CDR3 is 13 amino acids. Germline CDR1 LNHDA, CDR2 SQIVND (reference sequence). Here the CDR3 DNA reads TGTGCCAGTAGTGGAGGGTCAACAACTGAAGCTTTCTTT. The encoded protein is CASSGGSTTEAFF. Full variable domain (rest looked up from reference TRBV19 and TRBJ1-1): DGGITQSPKYLFRKEGQNVTLSCEQNLNHDAMYWYRQDPGQGLRLIYYSQIVNDFQKGDIAEGYSVSREKKESFPLTVTSAQKNPTAFYLCASSGGSTTEAFFGQGTRLTVV.

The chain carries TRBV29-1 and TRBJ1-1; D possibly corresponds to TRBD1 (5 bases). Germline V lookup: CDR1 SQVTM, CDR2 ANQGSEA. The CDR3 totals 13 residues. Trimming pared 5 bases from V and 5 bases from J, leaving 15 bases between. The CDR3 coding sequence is TGCAGCGTTTCTCAGGGTGGGGGAACTGAAGCTTTCTTT. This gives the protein CSVSQGGGTEAFF.

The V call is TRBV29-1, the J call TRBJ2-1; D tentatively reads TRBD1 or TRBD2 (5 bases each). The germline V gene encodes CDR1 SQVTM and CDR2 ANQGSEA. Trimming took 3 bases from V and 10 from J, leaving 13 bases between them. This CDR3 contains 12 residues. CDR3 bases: TGCAGCGTTGAGGGGGATCCGAACGAGCAGTTCTTC. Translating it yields CSVEGDPNEQFF.

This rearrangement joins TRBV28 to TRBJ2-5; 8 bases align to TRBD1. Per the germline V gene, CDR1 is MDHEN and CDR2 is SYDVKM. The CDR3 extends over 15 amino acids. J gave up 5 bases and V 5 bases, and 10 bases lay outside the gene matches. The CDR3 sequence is CASSLRQGSAETQYF. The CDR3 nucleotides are TGTGCCAGCAGTCTCCGACAGGGGAGTGCGGAGACCCAGTACTTC.

CDR3 residues: CASSLLQGVNTEAFF. CDR3 in DNA: TGCGCCAGCAGCTTGCTACAGGGCGTGAACACTGAAGCTTTCTTT. V is TRBV5-1 and J is TRBJ1-1; possible D gene TRBD1, 6 bases. This CDR3 has 15 residues. V lost 1 base to trimming and J lost 0 bases, with 10 bases between them. Germline CDR1 reads SGHRS; CDR2 reads YFSETQ.

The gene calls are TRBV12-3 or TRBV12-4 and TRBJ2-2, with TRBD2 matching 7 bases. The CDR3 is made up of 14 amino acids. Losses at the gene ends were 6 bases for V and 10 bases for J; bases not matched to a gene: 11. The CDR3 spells CASRGGSGPEELFF. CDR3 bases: TGTGCCAGCAGGGGGGGGTCCGGACCGGAGGAGCTGTTTTTT.

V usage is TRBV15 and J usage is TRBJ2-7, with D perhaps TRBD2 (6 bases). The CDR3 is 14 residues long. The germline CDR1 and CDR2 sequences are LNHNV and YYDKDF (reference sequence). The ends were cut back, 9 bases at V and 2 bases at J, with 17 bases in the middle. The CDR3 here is CATSRDWGAYEQYF. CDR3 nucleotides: TGTGCCACGTCTCGTGACTGGGGGGCCTACGAGCAGTACTTC.

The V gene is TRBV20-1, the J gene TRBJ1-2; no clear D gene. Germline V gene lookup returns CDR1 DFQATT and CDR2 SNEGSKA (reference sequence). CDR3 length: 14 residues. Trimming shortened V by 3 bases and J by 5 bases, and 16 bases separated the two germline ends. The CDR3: CSASGRQGPYGYTF. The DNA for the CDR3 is TGCAGTGCTAGTGGTCGCCAAGGCCCATATGGCTACACCTTC.

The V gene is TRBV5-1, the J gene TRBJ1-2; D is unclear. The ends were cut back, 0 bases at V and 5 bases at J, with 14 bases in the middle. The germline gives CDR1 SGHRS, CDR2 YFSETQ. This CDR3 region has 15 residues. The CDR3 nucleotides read TGCGCCAGCAGCTTGGACGGTGTAAATGGTTATGGCTACACCTTC. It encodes CASSLDGVNGYGYTF.

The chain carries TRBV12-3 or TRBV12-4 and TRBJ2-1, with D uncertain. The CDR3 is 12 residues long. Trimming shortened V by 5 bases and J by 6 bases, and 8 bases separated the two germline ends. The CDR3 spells CASSHSGNEQFF. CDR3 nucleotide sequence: TGTGCCAGCAGTCACAGTGGCAATGAGCAGTTCTTC.

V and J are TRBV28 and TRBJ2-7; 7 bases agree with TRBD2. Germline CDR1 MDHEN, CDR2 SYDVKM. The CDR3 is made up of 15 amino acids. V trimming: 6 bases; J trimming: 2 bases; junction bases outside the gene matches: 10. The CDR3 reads CASSRPSGPAYEQYF. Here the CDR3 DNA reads TGTGCCAGCAGCCGTCCTAGCGGTCCTGCCTACGAGCAGTACTTC.

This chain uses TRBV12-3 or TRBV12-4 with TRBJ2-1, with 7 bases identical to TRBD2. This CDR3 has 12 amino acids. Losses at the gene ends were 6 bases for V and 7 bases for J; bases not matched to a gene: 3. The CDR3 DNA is TGTGCCAGCAGCCGCGGGGGTAATGAGCAGTTCTTC. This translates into CASSRGGNEQFF.

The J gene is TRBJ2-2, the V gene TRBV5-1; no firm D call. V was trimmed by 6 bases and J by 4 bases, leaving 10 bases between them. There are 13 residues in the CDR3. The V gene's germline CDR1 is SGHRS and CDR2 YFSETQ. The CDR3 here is CASTPSSTGELFF. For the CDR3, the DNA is TGCGCCAGCACCCCAAGTAGCACCGGGGAGCTGTTTTTT.

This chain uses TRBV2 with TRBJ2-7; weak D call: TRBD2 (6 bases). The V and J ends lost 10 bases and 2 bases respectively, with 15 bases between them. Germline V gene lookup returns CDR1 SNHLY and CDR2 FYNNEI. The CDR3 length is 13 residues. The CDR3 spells CATLEGSTYEQYF. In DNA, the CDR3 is TGTGCCACCCTGGAGGGATCAACCTACGAGCAGTACTTC. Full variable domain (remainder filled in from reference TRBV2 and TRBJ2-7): EPEVTQTPSHQVTQMGQEVILRCVPISNHLYFYWYRQILGQKVEFLVSFYNNEISEKSEIFDDQFSVERPDGSNFTLKIRSTKLEDSAMYFCATLEGSTYEQYFGPGTRLTVT.

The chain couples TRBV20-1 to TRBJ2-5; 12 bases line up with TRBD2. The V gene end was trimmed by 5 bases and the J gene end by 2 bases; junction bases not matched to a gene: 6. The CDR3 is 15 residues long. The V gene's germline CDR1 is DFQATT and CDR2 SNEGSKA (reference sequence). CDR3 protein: CSAPRLAGEQETQYF. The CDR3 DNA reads TGCAGTGCTCCACGACTAGCGGGAGAGCAAGAGACCCAGTACTTC.

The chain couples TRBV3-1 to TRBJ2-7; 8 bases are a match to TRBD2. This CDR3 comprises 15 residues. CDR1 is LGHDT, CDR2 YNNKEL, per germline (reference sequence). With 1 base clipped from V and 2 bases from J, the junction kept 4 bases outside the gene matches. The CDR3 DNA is TGTGCCAGCAGCCAAGGGGGGACTAGACCCTACGAGCAGTACTTC. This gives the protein CASSQGGTRPYEQYF.

Here the CDR3 reads CASSQDLGNSPLHF. CDR3 coding DNA: TGTGCCAGCAGCCAAGATTTGGGGAATTCACCCCTCCACTTT. The genes are TRBV3-1 and TRBJ1-6, with D hard to call. The germline CDR1 and CDR2 sequences are LGHDT and YNNKEL (reference sequence). The CDR3 is 14 residues long. V lost 0 bases and J 7 bases, leaving 7 bases between the germline ends.

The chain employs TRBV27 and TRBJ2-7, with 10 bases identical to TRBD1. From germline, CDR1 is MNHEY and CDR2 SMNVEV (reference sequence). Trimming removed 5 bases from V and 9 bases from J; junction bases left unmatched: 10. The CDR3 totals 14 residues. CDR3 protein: CASSLTGGPLRQYF. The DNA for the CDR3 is TGTGCCAGCAGTCTGACAGGGGGCCCTCTTCGGCAGTACTTC.

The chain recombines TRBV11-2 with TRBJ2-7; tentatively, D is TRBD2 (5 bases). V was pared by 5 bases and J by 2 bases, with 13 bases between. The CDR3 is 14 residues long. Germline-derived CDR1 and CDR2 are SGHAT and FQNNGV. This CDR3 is CASSPLGGPYEQYF. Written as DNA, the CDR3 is TGTGCCAGCAGCCCCCTCGGAGGCCCCTACGAGCAGTACTTC.

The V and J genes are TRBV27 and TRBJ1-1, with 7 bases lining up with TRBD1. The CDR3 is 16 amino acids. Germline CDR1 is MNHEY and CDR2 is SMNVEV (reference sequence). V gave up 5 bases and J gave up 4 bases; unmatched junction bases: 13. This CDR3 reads CASSPRQGAGVTEAFF. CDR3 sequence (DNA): TGTGCCAGCAGTCCTAGACAGGGAGCCGGTGTCACTGAAGCTTTCTTT.

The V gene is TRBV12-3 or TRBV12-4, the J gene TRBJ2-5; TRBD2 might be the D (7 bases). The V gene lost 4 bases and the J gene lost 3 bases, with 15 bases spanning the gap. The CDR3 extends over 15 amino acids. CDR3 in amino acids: CASSSHGGAKETQYF. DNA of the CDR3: TGTGCCAGCAGTTCCCATGGGGGGGCAAAAGAGACCCAGTACTTC.

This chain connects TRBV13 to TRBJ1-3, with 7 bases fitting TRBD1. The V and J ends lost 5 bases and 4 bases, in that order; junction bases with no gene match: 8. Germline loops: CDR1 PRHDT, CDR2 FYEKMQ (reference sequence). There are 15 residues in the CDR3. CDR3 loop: CASSLGQSWGNTIYF. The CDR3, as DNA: TGTGCCAGCAGCCTGGGACAGTCGTGGGGAAACACCATATATTTT. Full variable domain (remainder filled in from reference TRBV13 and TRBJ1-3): AAGVIQSPRHLIKEKRETATLKCYPIPRHDTVYWYQQGPGQDPQFLISFYEKMQSDKGSIPDRFSAQQFSDYHSELNMSSLELGDSALYFCASSLGQSWGNTIYFGEGSWLTVV.